Below, one TCR beta chain is given with its context. No cognate antigen has been identified for it. Nothing much larger sits one base from this clone, and base qualities are not available. This sample was included in a study of T-cell reconstitution after alpha-beta-depleted transplantation in children (TCRdb year 2016). For context, the study as a whole: T-cell immune reconstitution after TCRalphabeta/CD19-depleted allogeneic hematopoietic cell transplantation in children was quantitatively tracked in the study by means of TCR repertoire profiling. Results the study describes overall, beyond this receptor: In some patients, the high TCRbeta diversity seen at day 60 was put down to recipient T cells and intrathymic progenitors that had survived conditioning. Over the following months the frequencies of hyperexpanded clones went down, and after one year T-cell counts and TCRbeta diversity were mostly credited to newly produced T cells. About two months after transplant, the apparently early recovery of alphabetaT-cell counts reportedly depended on just several hundred clones that had expanded rapidly and came from non-depleted graft cells.

CDR1 and CDR2 were assigned from the germline V gene (reference sequence) as DFQATT and SNEGSKA. Reading from cysteine to phenylalanine, the CDR3 counts 13 amino acids. CDR3 DNA only is kept here, 39 bases in frame from base 1. The V and J ends are trimmed by 6 bases and 3 bases, leaving 12 bases between them. The treatment or condition label of this sample denotes: allogeneic hematopoietic cell transplantation with graft depleted of TCRalphabeta T cells and CD19 B cells. TCRalphabeta/CD19-depleted allogeneic hematopoietic cell grafts were given to the transplant recipients, all of whom were children. Receptor amplification or capture employed PCR. The instrument was an Illumina HiSeq 2500. TCR library preparation used molecular barcoding, with unique molecular identifiers applied to normalize quantification of the TCRbeta repertoire. Through fastp at Q25 and MiXCR, TCRdb rebuilt clones from the public reads, retaining in-frame beta chains. Each CDR3 protein appears once, grouped with its most common genes and DNA. In all, the sample holds about 980,000 distinct CDR3 sequences, and roughly 29% of those were seen once. Around 30% of the sample is in the top ten clones.

Specimen: PBMCs, mostly from graft donor cells, collected 360 days after TCRalphabeta/CD19-depleted stem cell transplant. This TCR derives from a boy younger than two who had a stem cell transplant for SCID, so the T cells may come from the graft donor. In this chain, TRBV20-1 is recombined with TRBJ1-5; no D gene can be assigned with confidence. Read as DNA, the sequence is TGCAGTGCCCGAAAGGGATACAATCAGCCCCAGCATTTT. It codes for CSARKGYNQPQHF.